This T cell receptor beta chain was obtained from a study of blood T cell repertoires in COVID-19. In the study overall: Samples taken during acute and convalescent COVID-19 were collected in the United States, Italy and Spain. Sample material is recorded as cDNA or gDNA derived from T cells, B-cell-depleted T cells, or PBMCs.

Trimming removed 3 bases from V and 6 bases from J, with 17 bases in between. Germline V gene lookup returns CDR1 KGHDR and CDR2 SFDVKD. The CDR3 has 16 amino acids. Study processing details: Researchers report that nucleated cell counts were estimated from reference gene primer amplification. Only in-frame clones appear in the TCRdb table, and some are missing; sequencing was by immunoSEQ multiplex PCR. The DNA was the basis for D and trimming; V, J and clone size are from that table. This sample has some 300,000 clones, with around 86% found just once. V usage is TRBV24-1 and J usage is TRBJ1-5; D remains unclear. The sequenced material came from peripheral blood. The TCR comes from a man aged 70 or older with acute or convalescent COVID-19. In DNA, the CDR3 is TGTGCCACCAGTGATGCGGAGAGGAGTTCCGCTCAGCCCCAGCATTTT. Translating it yields CATSDAERSSAQPQHF.